Listed here are 29 T cell receptor beta chains from one sample, sequenced in a study of T cells in Graves' hyperthyroidism and ophthalmopathy. From RNA transcripts, TCR beta CDR3 regions were amplified. In the first-round RT-PCR of the TCR CDR3, the HTBI primer set was used. Each CDR3 protein gets one entry after TCRdb re-called the multiplex PCR reads with MiXCR. The repertoire holds more than 350,000 distinct CDR3 sequences, approximately 18% seen once, with 34% in the top ten. The specimen was blood. Source of these receptors: a woman between 25 and 40 years old with Graves' hyperthyroidism that later progressed to Graves' ophthalmopathy.

This clonotype was counted at least ten times. V usage is TRBV9 and J usage is TRBJ1-2, with D uncertain. This CDR3 spans 14 amino acids. The germline gives CDR1 SGDLS, CDR2 YYNGEE. Trimming removed 0 bases from V and 8 bases from J, with 14 bases in between. CDR3 loop: CASSVDLYTLGYTF. DNA for the CDR3: TGTGCCAGCAGCGTAGATTTATACACGCTAGGCTACACCTTC.

The chain links TRBV7-9 to TRBJ1-1; TRBD1 matches at 8 bases. This CDR3 has 14 residues. CDR1 and CDR2 (germline): SEHNR, FQNEAQ (reference sequence). V lost 8 bases, J lost 4 bases, and 9 bases stayed unmatched. The CDR3 DNA follows: TGTGCCAGCCCCGGTCAGGGGGCCGCCACTGAAGCTTTCTTT. Its translation: CASPGQGAATEAFF.

This clonotype has a count of ten or more. The rearrangement uses TRBV7-9 and TRBJ1-2; 7 bases match TRBD1. In germline, CDR1 is SEHNR, CDR2 FQNEAQ (reference sequence). Trimming at V came to 3 bases and at J to 4 bases, leaving 11 bases not matched to a gene. There are 16 residues in the CDR3. The CDR3 region has the DNA TGTGCCAGCAGCTTCTCCCCACAGGGGTGGACCTATGGCTACACCTTC. This gives the protein CASSFSPQGWTYGYTF.

This clonotype was recorded at least ten times. The rearrangement joins TRBV19 to TRBJ1-2; weak D call: TRBD1 (5 bases). This CDR3 has 13 residues. V was clipped by 3 bases and J by 8 bases, with 13 bases between them. Germline values: CDR1 LNHDA, CDR2 SQIVND (reference sequence). The CDR3 sequence is CASSIPRGAGYTF. The CDR3 coding sequence is TGTGCCAGTAGTATCCCGCGGGGCGCCGGCTACACCTTC.

This clonotype was recorded many times. J is TRBJ2-1 and V is TRBV15; TRBD1 or TRBD2 may be the D gene (5 bases each). CDR1 is LNHNV and CDR2 is YYDKDF in the germline V gene (reference sequence). The CDR3 covers 19 residues. Trimming stripped 0 bases from V and 5 bases from J, with 23 bases between. This chain's CDR3 is CATSRDQGVGATINNEQFF. DNA of the CDR3: TGTGCCACCAGCAGAGATCAGGGAGTGGGAGCCACCATCAACAATGAGCAGTTCTTC.

V is TRBV18 and J is TRBJ2-2; 8 nucleotides match TRBD1. Germline V CDR1 and CDR2: KGHSH, LQKENI. The trim removed 4 bases at V and 4 bases at J, leaving 14 bases unmatched. This CDR3 is 18 amino acids long. The CDR3 loop reads CASSLTSDGTGVTGELFF. DNA of the CDR3: TGTGCCAGCTCACTTACTTCCGACGGGACAGGAGTCACCGGGGAGCTGTTTTTT. Supplemented by reference TRBV18 and TRBJ2-2, the full variable domain reads NAGVMQNPRHLVRRRGQEARLRCSPMKGHSHVYWYRQLPEEGLKFMVYLQKENIIDESGMPKERFSAEFPKEGPSILRIQQVVRGDSAAYFCASSLTSDGTGVTGELFFGEGSRLTVL.

This clonotype was counted many times. The rearrangement links TRBV19 to TRBJ1-2; TRBD1 matches 9 bases. Germline values: CDR1 LNHDA, CDR2 SQIVND (reference sequence). The CDR3 spans 14 residues. V trimming: 6 bases; J trimming: 6 bases; junction bases outside the gene matches: 8. CDR3 residues: CASRTTGGGNGYTF. CDR3 coding DNA: TGTGCCAGTAGAACCACAGGGGGCGGGAATGGCTACACCTTC.

This clonotype was counted many times. The rearrangement joins TRBV19 to TRBJ2-3; D may be TRBD1 (5 bases). This CDR3 has 15 amino acids. Germline V lookup: CDR1 LNHDA, CDR2 SQIVND (reference sequence). V lost 9 bases and J 5 bases, leaving 21 bases between the germline ends. CDR3 sequence (DNA): TGTGCCAGAATCCTCCGCAGGGTGTGTGGAGATACGCAGTATTTT. This sequence encodes CARILRRVCGDTQYF.

As regards this clonotype: At one end, the junction sequence differs from germline, possibly due to a read error. The chain links TRBV3-1 to TRBJ2-1, with D maybe TRBD2 (5 bases). CDR3 length: 14 amino acids. Germline lookup yields CDR1 LGHDT and CDR2 YNNKEL (reference sequence). CDR3: CAGSQKLVFDEQFF. The CDR3 bases are TGTGCCGGCAGCCAAAAACTAGTATTCGATGAGCAGTTCTTC.

The J gene is TRBJ2-7, the V gene TRBV18, with D perhaps matching TRBD2 (6 bases). Trimming stripped 0 bases from V and 5 bases from J, with 17 bases between. In germline, CDR1 is KGHSH, CDR2 LQKENI. The length of the CDR3 is 16 residues. The CDR3 coding sequence is TGTGCCAGCTCACCACCCGGAACACTCAGGAGGGACGAGCAGTACTTC. This sequence encodes CASSPPGTLRRDEQYF.

This clonotype has ten or more counts. The chain carries TRBV6-4 and TRBJ1-2; D is possibly TRBD1 (6 bases). Germline CDR1 and CDR2: MRHNA and SNTAGT. The CDR3 has 13 residues. The V end lost 5 bases, the J end lost 8 bases, and 15 bases lay between the germline ends. This CDR3 is CASSPTRGGGYTF. CDR3 DNA sequence: TGTGCCAGCAGTCCCACCAGGGGAGGCGGCTACACCTTC.

The sample holds many counts of this clonotype. The chain is built from TRBV6-2 or TRBV6-3 and TRBJ2-7, with no clear D. The germline V gene encodes CDR1 MNHEY and CDR2 SVGEGT. The CDR3 totals 13 residues. Trimming removed 1 base from V and 1 base from J, with 5 bases in between. In nucleotides, the CDR3 is TGTGCCAGCAGTTACTTGGGTTCCTACGAGCAGTACTTC. It codes for CASSYLGSYEQYF.

This clonotype was seen a few times. Relative to the germline gene, one junction end is altered; a read error may explain this. The chain joins TRBV28 to TRBJ1-5; D is unresolved. The CDR3 extends over 17 amino acids. The germline gives CDR1 MDHEN, CDR2 SYDVKM. The CDR3, as DNA: TGTGCCAGCAGTTTACGGTCGTGGGCACCTAGCAGTCAGCCCCAGCATTTT. Protein product: CASSLRSWAPSSQPQHF.

This clonotype was counted ten times or more. CDR3 region: CASRGIYEQYF. The CDR3 coding sequence is TGTGCCAGTAGGGGGATCTACGAGCAGTACTTC. This chain links TRBV11-2 with TRBJ2-7; D possibly corresponds to TRBD1 (6 bases). CDR1 and CDR2 from the germline V gene are SGHAT and FQNNGV. The CDR3 consists of 11 residues. V was cut by 9 bases and J by 3 bases, with 9 bases left in between.

This clonotype was found many times. The chain employs TRBV12-3 or TRBV12-4 and TRBJ1-1; perhaps TRBD1 as D (5 bases). There are 13 residues in the CDR3. V lost 3 bases and J lost 5, with 10 bases in between. The CDR3 coding sequence is TGTGCCAGCAGTTTCTTCGGGGGGACTGAAGCTTTCTTT. Encoded protein: CASSFFGGTEAFF.

This clonotype was observed at least ten times. V is TRBV28 and J is TRBJ1-2, with TRBD1 matching over 10 bases. The J segment lost 9 bases and the V segment lost 5 bases, leaving 12 bases of the junction unmatched. The CDR3 length is 15 residues. Germline assignment: CDR1 MDHEN and CDR2 SYDVKM. CDR3 nucleotide sequence: TGTGCCAGCAGTGCCTGGGACAGGGGAAGGGGTCGCTACACCTTC. This gives the protein CASSAWDRGRGRYTF.

As for this clonotype: Sequence at one end of the junction differs from germline and may be a read error. The chain combines TRBV29-1 with TRBJ2-5; 8 bases map to TRBD1. The CDR3 runs to 13 residues. Germline V CDR1 and CDR2: SQVTM, ANQGSEA. CDR3 DNA: TGCATCGTTGCCAGGACAGGGAGAGAGACCCAGTACTTC. It specifies CIVARTGRETQYF.

This clonotype has ten or more counts. J is TRBJ2-7 and V is TRBV27; 10 bases are a match to TRBD2. CDR1 is MNHEY, CDR2 SMNVEV, per germline (reference sequence). The CDR3 contains 16 residues. Unmatched junction bases numbered 9, after V lost 4 bases and J lost 3 bases. As DNA, the CDR3 is TGTGCCAGCAGTTCTAGCGGGGGCCTTCCGATCTACGAGCAGTACTTC. It encodes CASSSSGGLPIYEQYF.

The CDR3 bases are TGTGCCAGCTCACCCAACCGCATGAACACTGAAGCTTTCTTT. Translated, it gives CASSPNRMNTEAFF. This chain connects TRBV18 to TRBJ1-1; D unclear. CDR3 length equals 14 residues. CDR1 and CDR2 (germline): KGHSH, LQKENI. Deletions cut 3 bases from V and 0 bases from J, with 8 bases between.

The sample holds many counts of this clonotype. The chain links TRBV20-1 to TRBJ1-1; a weak D match, TRBD1 (6 bases). V shed 6 bases and J shed 5 bases, with 13 bases lying between them. The CDR3 is made up of 12 amino acids. Looked up from germline, CDR1 is DFQATT and CDR2 is SNEGSKA (reference sequence). CDR3 loop: CSARTVKTEAFF. The CDR3 coding sequence is TGCAGTGCCAGGACAGTTAAGACTGAAGCTTTCTTT.

This clonotype came up many times. The chain employs TRBV29-1 and TRBJ2-3; 13 bases align to TRBD2. Trimming took 6 bases from V and 2 from J; bases not matched to a gene: 8. The CDR3 totals 16 residues. From germline, CDR1 is SQVTM and CDR2 ANQGSEA. As DNA, the CDR3 is TGCAGCGTGAACGAGGGGACTAGCGGGAACACAGATACGCAGTATTTT. It is translated as CSVNEGTSGNTDTQYF.

The V gene is TRBV29-1, the J gene TRBJ2-1; TRBD2 agrees at 11 bases. The CDR3 totals 14 residues. Trimming at V came to 5 bases and at J to 4 bases, leaving 4 bases not matched to a gene. Germline CDR1 SQVTM, CDR2 ANQGSEA. CDR3 sequence reads: CSVQTSGVYNEQFF. CDR3 sequence (DNA): TGCAGCGTTCAGACTAGCGGGGTATACAATGAGCAGTTCTTC.

There are many counts of this clonotype. The J gene is TRBJ2-5, the V gene TRBV6-1, with D maybe TRBD2 (6 bases). Germline lookup yields CDR1 MNHNS and CDR2 SASEGT. Between the trimmed V and J ends, which lost 5 bases and 7 bases, there was a span of 26 bases. This CDR3 contains 17 residues. The chain's CDR3 is CASSPLTHPGLGGTQYF. The DNA for the CDR3 is TGTGCCAGCAGTCCCCTAACCCACCCGGGACTCGGCGGGACCCAGTACTTC.

This clonotype was counted many times. J is TRBJ1-5 and V is TRBV4-2; 7 bases agree with TRBD1. CDR1 is LGHNA and CDR2 is YNFKEQ in the germline V gene. J lost 9 bases, V lost 0 bases, and 2 bases had no gene match. CDR3 length equals 13 residues. The CDR3 DNA reads TGTGCCAGCAGCCAAGAGACAGGGTTGCCCCAGCATTTT. Protein: CASSQETGLPQHF.

This clonotype came up a few times. V gene TRBV3-1 combines with J gene TRBJ2-1; 10 nucleotides line up with TRBD1. Germline assignment: CDR1 LGHDT and CDR2 YNNKEL (reference sequence). The CDR3 sequence is 21 residues long. The trim removed 0 bases at V and 4 bases at J, leaving 18 bases unmatched. In DNA form, the CDR3 reads TGTGCCAGCAGCCAAGATAACCCGAGAGCTCTCGGACAGGGGGTTTACAATGAGCAGTTCTTC. This gives the protein CASSQDNPRALGQGVYNEQFF.

This clonotype was found many times. The chain joins TRBV24-1 to TRBJ2-2; 12 bases match TRBD2. The CDR3 is made up of 18 amino acids. The germline V gene has CDR1 KGHDR and CDR2 SFDVKD. Unmatched junction bases numbered 5, after V lost 1 base and J lost 3 bases. The CDR3 reads CATSDFLAGGPDTGELFF. Written as DNA, the CDR3 is TGTGCCACCAGTGATTTTCTAGCGGGGGGGCCCGACACCGGGGAGCTGTTTTTT.

The V and J genes are TRBV5-4 and TRBJ1-1, with D possibly matching TRBD1 (5 bases). The CDR3 loop spans 17 amino acids. V lost 0 bases and J 3 bases, leaving 18 bases between the germline ends. The germline V gene has CDR1 SGHNT and CDR2 YYREEE (reference sequence). The CDR3 sequence is CASSLGGGVSLYTEAFF. The CDR3 nucleotides are TGTGCCAGCAGCTTGGGGGGGGGTGTCTCGCTTTACACTGAAGCTTTCTTT.

This clonotype was seen only once. The chain employs TRBV20-1 and TRBJ1-2; possible D gene TRBD1, 6 bases. CDR1 and CDR2 from the germline V gene are DFQATT and SNEGSKA (reference sequence). Deletions cut 5 bases from V and 5 bases from J, with 12 bases between. CDR3 length equals 12 residues. CDR3 coding DNA: TGCAGTGCTGGCGGGACACCTTATGGCTACACCTTC. It specifies CSAGGTPYGYTF.

This clonotype appeared a few times. One base away lies a much larger clone, so this may be a sequencing read error. This chain links TRBV3-1 with TRBJ2-3, with a weak D call TRBD1 (5 bases). Germline V gene sequence: CDR1 LGHDT, CDR2 YNNKEL (reference sequence). Trimming pared 4 bases from V and 3 bases from J, leaving 14 bases between. The CDR3 totals 15 residues. CDR3 loop: CASSRVRARTDTQYF. The CDR3 DNA reads as TGTGCCAGCAGCCGAGTCAGGGCAAGAACAGATACGCAGTATTTT.